This T cell receptor (beta chain) was identified during a study of early stage breast cancer tumors. General study points: Compared with adjacent normal breast tissue, tumors showed around 2.5-fold greater T cell density and higher clonality.

CDR1 and CDR2 (germline): SGHTA, FQGNSA. The CDR3 contains 12 residues. The V and J ends lost 9 bases and 6 bases respectively, with 14 bases between them. Each sample had two DNA replicates, about 0.5 ug blood or about 1.5 ug tissue. The assay was immunoSEQ multiplex PCR, and TCRdb's table has in-frame clones only and misses some. This sample has tens of thousands of clones, with roughly four fifths found just once. This clone was observed a single time. What it binds is not known. Sequenced: blood. This clonotype was obtained from a person in their fifties with breast cancer. The gene calls are TRBV7-2 and TRBJ1-1; D is ambiguous. CDR3 region: CASRWTGAEAFF. CDR3 bases: TGTGCCAGTCGGTGGACTGGCGCTGAAGCTTTCTTT.